This TCR beta chain was profiled in a study of neurological immune-mediated disorders. The method for making cDNA was 5'RACE, and it used 10-nucleotide random UMIs. TCRdb passed the 5' RACE reads through MiXCR, listing each CDR3 protein once. The sample contains tens of thousands of distinct CDR3 sequences, roughly 5.5% of which appear only once. The table lists this clonotype with many counts. Trimming removed 5 bases from V and 10 bases from J, with 21 bases in between. Germline loops: CDR1 SGHVS, CDR2 FQNEAQ. The CDR3 has 15 residues. The V and J genes are TRBV7-8 and TRBJ2-1; D is tentatively TRBD1 or TRBD2 (6 bases each). This receptor was identified in a young man with multiple sclerosis. Material for sequencing was PBMCs. In DNA, the CDR3 is TGTGCCAGCAGCCTCGAAAAAGGGGGGTACGGAGAGCAGTTCTTC. Translating gives CASSLEKGGYGEQFF. The full variable domain, its missing parts supplied by reference TRBV7-8 and TRBJ2-1, is GAGVSQSPRYKVAKRGQDVALRCDPISGHVSLFWYQQALGQGPEFLTYFQNEAQLDKSGLPSDRFFAERPEGSVSTLKIQRTQQEDSAVYLCASSLEKGGYGEQFFGPGTRLTVL.